The rows below give T cell receptor beta chains drawn from one sample of a study of blood T cells in healthy people across ages. TCRdb re-called the 5' RACE reads through MiXCR, storing one row per CDR3 protein. The table records some 700,000 distinct CDR3 sequences, 22% of them present only once. The specimen sequenced was blood. Receptors were obtained from a man in his sixties or seventies in good health. Each CDR3 is given with its conserved first and last residue. Fields, in order: CDR3 protein, CDR3 DNA, V gene, J gene, D gene, clone size. The D gene is left open where the match is weak. Clone size is given for some rows only: seen once, a few or many times, or a class if the clone is expanded.

CDR3: CASRPGTVDVKAFF; DNA: TGTGCCAGCAGACCCGGGACAGTAGATGTGAAGGCTTTCTTT; V: TRBV7-9; J: TRBJ1-1; D: TRBD1; size: .
CDR3: CASRQGAPYGEQFF; DNA: TGTGCCAGCAGACAGGGGGCCCCTTATGGTGAGCAGTTCTTC; V: TRBV25-1; J: TRBJ2-1; D: TRBD1; size: few
CDR3: CASSWTSGRAVYNEQFF; DNA: TGTGCCAGCAGTTGGACTAGCGGGAGGGCGGTATACAATGAGCAGTTCTTC; V: TRBV11-2; J: TRBJ2-1; D: TRBD2; size: many
CDR3: CSARVAPPEREKLFF; DNA: TGCAGTGCTAGAGTGGCACCACCCGAACGTGAAAAACTGTTTTTT; V: TRBV20-1; J: TRBJ1-4; D: .; size: .
CDR3: CSAKFQGTQYF; DNA: TGCAGTGCTAAATTTCAGGGTACGCAGTATTTT; V: TRBV20-1; J: TRBJ2-3; D: .; size: few
CDR3: CASSLSPDTIYF; DNA: TGTGCCAGCAGCTTGTCACCGGACACCATATATTTT; V: TRBV7-9; J: TRBJ1-3; D: .; size: .
CDR3: CASSLYQGQGRGNEQFF; DNA: TGTGCCAGCAGTTTATACCAGGGACAGGGAAGGGGCAATGAGCAGTTCTTC; V: TRBV28; J: TRBJ2-1; D: TRBD1; size: .
CDR3: CASRYPSWEPREQFF; DNA: TGTGCCAGCAGGTACCCCTCCTGGGAGCCCCGCGAGCAGTTCTTC; V: TRBV7-6; J: TRBJ2-1; D: .; size: few
CDR3: CATSDLVRGGNEQFF; DNA: TGTGCCACCAGTGATTTGGTTCGGGGCGGCAATGAGCAGTTCTTC; V: TRBV24-1; J: TRBJ2-1; D: .; size: few
CDR3: CASSLLSTYNEQFF; DNA: TGTGCCAGCAGCTTACTATCCACCTACAATGAGCAGTTCTTC; V: TRBV7-9; J: TRBJ2-1; D: .; size: .
CDR3: CAIPLQHYGYTF; DNA: TGTGCCATCCCCCTTCAGCACTATGGCTACACCTTC; V: TRBV21-1; J: TRBJ1-2; D: .; size: .
CDR3: CSIKGPVMNTEAFF; DNA: TGCAGCATAAAGGGACCGGTCATGAACACTGAAGCTTTCTTT; V: TRBV29-1; J: TRBJ1-1; D: .; size: .
CDR3: CASSLFGGAGQETQYF; DNA: TGTGCCAGCAGCTTATTTGGGGGCGCGGGGCAAGAGACCCAGTACTTC; V: TRBV7-2; J: TRBJ2-5; D: .; size: few
CDR3: CSAIRGADYGYTF; DNA: TGCAGCGCCATAAGGGGCGCCGACTATGGCTACACCTTC; V: TRBV29-1; J: TRBJ1-2; D: .; size: .
CDR3: CASSLRGVNEKLFF; DNA: TGTGCCAGCAGCCTCCGGGGGGTAAATGAAAAACTGTTTTTT; V: TRBV7-2; J: TRBJ1-4; D: .; size: .
CDR3: CSATPVGSYNEQFF; DNA: TGCAGTGCTACCCCGGTGGGCTCCTACAATGAGCAGTTCTTC; V: TRBV20-1; J: TRBJ2-1; D: .; size: .